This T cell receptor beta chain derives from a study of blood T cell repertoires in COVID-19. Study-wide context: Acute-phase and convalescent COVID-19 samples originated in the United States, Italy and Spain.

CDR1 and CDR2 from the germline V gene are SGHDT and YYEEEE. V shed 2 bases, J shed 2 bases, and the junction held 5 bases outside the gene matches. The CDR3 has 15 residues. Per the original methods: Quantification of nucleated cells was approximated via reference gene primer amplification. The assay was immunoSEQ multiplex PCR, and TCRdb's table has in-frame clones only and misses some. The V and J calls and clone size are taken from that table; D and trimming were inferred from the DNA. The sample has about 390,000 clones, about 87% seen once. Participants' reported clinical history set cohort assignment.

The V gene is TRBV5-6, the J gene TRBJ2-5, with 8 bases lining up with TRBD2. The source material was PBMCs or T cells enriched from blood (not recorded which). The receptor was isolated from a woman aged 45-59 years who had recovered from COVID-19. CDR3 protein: CASSLREGRQETQYF. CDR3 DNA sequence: TGTGCCAGCAGCTTACGGGAGGGGAGGCAAGAGACCCAGTACTTC.